The clone carrying this TCR beta chain showed up just once. The target antigen is unknown. Data came from immunoSEQ multiplex PCR; TCRdb stores just in-frame clones and leaves some out. The data hold about 50,000 clones, with 80% observed a single time. The sample belongs to a study of T cell responses to AZD1222 COVID-19 vaccine. Germline loops: CDR1 SGHVS, CDR2 FQNEAQ. This CDR3 contains 15 residues. Trimming took 5 bases from V and 8 from J; bases not matched to a gene: 13. Study findings and constraints: At study baseline, merely roughly 6 AZD1222 recipients were seropositive.

The TCR was taken from an adult who received the AZD1222 COVID-19 vaccine. The chain has TRBV7-8 and TRBJ1-1; 8 nucleotides match TRBD1. Sample: peripheral blood, taken 28 days after the second AZD1222 dose. The CDR3 bases are TGTGCCAGCAGCCGCGGACAGGGAGGCGAGGAAGAAGCTTTCTTT. Its protein is CASSRGQGGEEEAFF.